A single T cell receptor (beta chain) is shown here with its context. The antigen is not known. This entry belongs to a study of T cell repertoires in cytomegalovirus infection. Study information: Use of recently identified HLA-C-restricted and well-studied HLA-B-restricted CMV epitopes was part of the study. Indications of both CMV infection and matching HLA type were provided by public TCR beta signatures. Study-wide points: The cumulative frequency of public TCR beta families identified carriers of CMV plus the relevant HLA. The response measured ex vivo was dominated by TCR beta clonotypes (HLA-C-restricted and CMV-specific).

One entry per CDR3 protein, called by TCRdb with MiXCR from the reads. The data contain hundreds of thousands of distinct CDR3 sequences, approximately 33% of them singletons. Losses at the gene ends were 4 bases for V and 3 bases for J; bases not matched to a gene: 8. CDR1 MNHGY and CDR2 SAAAGT come from the germline V gene. The CDR3 has 16 residues. The source was cultured PBMCs, collected from culture after CMV antigen stimulation. This sequence was found in a human donor in good health (CMV status not recorded). Some clones in this sample may be carry-over from other donors' samples. This chain uses TRBV6-8 with TRBJ1-3; 8 nucleotides match TRBD1. This CDR3 reads CASSSRTGIIGNTIYF. The CDR3 DNA is TGTGCCAGCAGTTCACGGACAGGGATAATTGGAAACACCATATATTTT.